These 27 T cell receptor beta chains originate from one sample sequenced in a study of blood T cell repertoires in COVID-19. Libraries were prepared by immunoSEQ multiplex PCR; TCRdb keeps only in-frame clonotypes and omits some of them. The sample includes under 350,000 clones, approximately 83% of them seen just once. Sequencing used peripheral blood. The receptors were gathered from a human donor in a cohort sampled during active COVID-19.

V and J are TRBV7-2 and TRBJ1-1; D remains unclear. The CDR3 has 13 amino acids. Germline V CDR1 and CDR2: SGHTA, FQGNSA. V lost 3 bases and J lost 5, with 10 bases in between. The CDR3 region has the DNA TGTGCCAGCAGCTTCGGCGGTAGAACTGAAGCTTTCTTT. Amino acids: CASSFGGRTEAFF.

This clone was counted a few times. This chain uses TRBV6-1 with TRBJ2-2, with D tentatively TRBD2 (5 bases). This CDR3 has 15 amino acids. The germline V gene encodes CDR1 MNHNS and CDR2 SASEGT. V was pared by 1 base and J by 1 base, with 7 bases between. CDR3 amino acids: CASSEGAGNTGELFF. The CDR3 DNA reads as TGTGCCAGCAGTGAAGGGGCGGGGAACACCGGGGAGCTGTTTTTT.

The chain has TRBV7-9 and TRBJ2-6; 8 nucleotides line up with TRBD2. Trimming removed 6 bases from V and 6 bases from J; junction bases left unmatched: 7. The CDR3 extends over 15 amino acids. Per germline, CDR1 SEHNR and CDR2 FQNEAQ (reference sequence). This chain's CDR3 is CASSLSGSAANVLTF. DNA for the CDR3: TGTGCCAGCAGTTTAAGCGGGAGCGCGGCCAACGTCCTGACTTTC.

The chain recombines TRBV19 with TRBJ2-7; 7 bases are a match to TRBD2. With 3 bases clipped from V and 3 bases from J, the junction kept 5 bases outside the gene matches. This CDR3 is built from 14 residues. Germline V gives CDR1 LNHDA, CDR2 SQIVND (reference sequence). DNA of the CDR3: TGTGCCAGTAGTATGAAAGGACTAGACTACGAGCAGTACTTC. Translated, it gives CASSMKGLDYEQYF.

The chain is built from TRBV15 and TRBJ2-5, with 16 nucleotides matching TRBD2. Unmatched junction bases numbered 3, after V lost 1 base and J lost 1 base. The CDR3 consists of 18 residues. The germline gives CDR1 LNHNV, CDR2 YYDKDF (reference sequence). The CDR3 nucleotides are TGTGCCACCAGCAGAGCGGGACTAGCGGGAGGGTCCCAAGAGACCCAGTACTTC. This sequence encodes CATSRAGLAGGSQETQYF.

The genes are TRBV7-2 and TRBJ2-1; the match to TRBD2 covers 7 bases. Germline V gives CDR1 SGHTA, CDR2 FQGNSA. The CDR3 length is 15 residues. The V and J ends lost 1 base and 4 bases, in that order; junction bases with no gene match: 4. The CDR3 is CASSLDSGEYNEQFF. The CDR3 bases are TGTGCCAGCAGCTTAGACAGCGGGGAATACAATGAGCAGTTCTTC.

This clone was detected a few times. The V call is TRBV29-1, the J call TRBJ1-2, with TRBD1 matching over 10 bases. J was trimmed by 4 bases and V by 6 bases; bases with no gene match: 8. This CDR3 has 14 residues. CDR1 SQVTM and CDR2 ANQGSEA come from the germline V gene. The CDR3 DNA reads as TGCAGCGTATCGGGACAGGGGAACTCCTATGGCTACACCTTC. Translated: CSVSGQGNSYGYTF.

The chain combines TRBV30 with TRBJ2-6; D gene ambiguous. V dropped 4 bases and J dropped 1 base, with 11 bases sitting between them. The CDR3 contains 15 residues. CDR1 and CDR2 (germline): GTSNPN, SVGIG (reference sequence). The CDR3: CAWTIVRSGANVLTF. CDR3 sequence (DNA): TGTGCCTGGACAATTGTGAGATCTGGGGCCAACGTCCTGACTTTC.

The chain uses TRBV19 and TRBJ1-4; 9 nucleotides match TRBD1. V dropped 9 bases and J dropped 7; count of bases not matched to a gene: 6. The CDR3 consists of 13 residues. Germline assignment: CDR1 LNHDA and CDR2 SQIVND (reference sequence). The CDR3, as DNA: TGTGCCAGCAAACAGGGGGCTGCTGAAAAACTGTTTTTT. Protein: CASKQGAAEKLFF. Full variable domain (rest looked up from reference TRBV19 and TRBJ1-4): DGGITQSPKYLFRKEGQNVTLSCEQNLNHDAMYWYRQDPGQGLRLIYYSQIVNDFQKGDIAEGYSVSREKKESFPLTVTSAQKNPTAFYLCASKQGAAEKLFFGSGTQLSVL.

A few counts support this clone. The rearrangement joins TRBV28 to TRBJ2-1; 11 bases line up with TRBD1. The CDR3 consists of 17 residues. V lost 3 bases and J lost 3; bases outside the gene matches: 7. Germline V lookup: CDR1 MDHEN, CDR2 SYDVKM. CDR3: CASSLGRTGGNYNEQFF. The CDR3 DNA reads as TGTGCCAGCAGTTTGGGGAGGACAGGGGGCAACTACAATGAGCAGTTCTTC.

The chain recombines TRBV7-8 with TRBJ2-3; TRBD2 matches 7 bases. Looked up from germline, CDR1 is SGHVS and CDR2 is FQNEAQ. The CDR3 consists of 17 residues. J gave up 7 bases and V 5 bases, and 18 bases lay outside the gene matches. CDR3 DNA sequence: TGTGCCAGCAGCCTCGTCCTTTTTGGGGGGAGGGCAAATACGCAGTATTTT. Translating gives CASSLVLFGGRANTQYF.

The J gene is TRBJ1-2, the V gene TRBV9, with a possible D match to TRBD1 (5 bases). The CDR3 length is 14 residues. The V end lost 5 bases, the J end lost 5 bases, and 16 bases lay between the germline ends. CDR1 and CDR2 from the germline V gene are SGDLS and YYNGEE. The CDR3: CASRRGGVPYGYTF. The CDR3 region has the DNA TGTGCCAGCAGACGGGGGGGAGTGCCTTATGGCTACACCTTC.

This clone came up once. This chain joins TRBV5-4 and TRBJ2-1; 9 positions match TRBD2. Looked up from germline, CDR1 is SGHNT and CDR2 is YYREEE (reference sequence). The CDR3 loop spans 14 amino acids. The ends lost 4 bases at V and 12 bases at J; junction bases unmatched: 11. The CDR3 nucleotides read TGTGCCAGCAGCGTTCGGCGGGAGGGTCAGGGGCAGTTCTTC. It encodes CASSVRREGQGQFF.

This clone was counted a single time. The rearrangement joins TRBV5-5 to TRBJ2-7, with a weak D call TRBD1 (6 bases). Trimming shortened V by 1 base and J by 2 bases, and 16 bases separated the two germline ends. The CDR3 runs 16 residues. Germline V gene sequence: CDR1 SGHKS, CDR2 YYEKEE (reference sequence). CDR3 in DNA: TGTGCCAGCAGCTTGAGCCCCTCAGGGGACCCCTACGAGCAGTACTTC. The encoded protein is CASSLSPSGDPYEQYF.

V and J are TRBV7-2 and TRBJ2-3; the D gene is possibly TRBD2 (6 bases). V shed 2 bases and J shed 6 bases, with 12 bases lying between them. Germline values: CDR1 SGHTA, CDR2 FQGNSA. CDR3 length: 14 residues. The CDR3 DNA is TGTGCCAGCAGCTTAAGGCCAGCGGGTGATACGCAGTATTTT. Translation: CASSLRPAGDTQYF.

The V call is TRBV19, the J call TRBJ2-2; tentatively, D is TRBD1 (6 bases). Germline assignment: CDR1 LNHDA and CDR2 SQIVND (reference sequence). This CDR3 spans 15 amino acids. Trimming shortened V by 5 bases and J by 6 bases, and 16 bases separated the two germline ends. CDR3 DNA: TGTGCCAGTAGTCGAAACAGGGATCAGGCCGGGGAGCTGTTTTTT. Amino acid sequence: CASSRNRDQAGELFF.

The rearrangement uses TRBV19 and TRBJ1-2; 7 bases align to TRBD1. With 6 bases clipped from V and 4 bases from J, the junction kept 8 bases outside the gene matches. The CDR3 covers 14 residues. The germline V gene encodes CDR1 LNHDA and CDR2 SQIVND (reference sequence). CDR3 sequence (DNA): TGTGCCAGTAGGGTACAGGGGAGGTTCTATGGCTACACCTTC. Its translation: CASRVQGRFYGYTF. The variable domain in full, completed from reference TRBV19 and TRBJ1-2, reads DGGITQSPKYLFRKEGQNVTLSCEQNLNHDAMYWYRQDPGQGLRLIYYSQIVNDFQKGDIAEGYSVSREKKESFPLTVTSAQKNPTAFYLCASRVQGRFYGYTFGSGTRLTVV.

The rearrangement links TRBV27 to TRBJ2-7; no firm D call. CDR3 size: 13 residues. V gave up 5 bases and J gave up 1 base, with 9 bases separating them. CDR1 MNHEY and CDR2 SMNVEV come from the germline V gene (reference sequence). CDR3 DNA sequence: TGTGCCAGCAGTGTTGCAGATTCCTACGAGCAGTACTTC. Its translation is CASSVADSYEQYF.

Note on this clone: Additional DNA sequences in this sample encode the identical CDR3. V usage is TRBV7-9 and J usage is TRBJ2-7; possible D gene TRBD2, 6 bases. CDR1 is SEHNR, CDR2 FQNEAQ, per germline (reference sequence). The CDR3 totals 13 residues. V lost 1 base and J 4 bases, leaving 8 bases between the germline ends. The CDR3 loop is CASSLVGGYEQYF. DNA for the CDR3: TGTGCCAGCAGCTTAGTGGGGGGATACGAGCAGTACTTC.

The gene calls are TRBV7-2 and TRBJ2-5, with 8 bases aligning to TRBD2. Germline trimming cut 4 bases from V and 3 bases from J; bases unmatched to any gene: 16. This CDR3 is 18 amino acids long. Looked up from germline, CDR1 is SGHTA and CDR2 is FQGNSA. CDR3 in amino acids: CASSSRFVGGRFEETQYF. The CDR3 DNA sequence: TGTGCCAGCAGCTCCCGTTTTGTCGGCGGGAGGTTTGAAGAGACCCAGTACTTC.

This sequence joins TRBV19 and TRBJ2-1; 7 bases match TRBD2. CDR3 length equals 16 residues. Trimming took 7 bases from V and 6 from J; bases not matched to a gene: 15. Germline loops: CDR1 LNHDA, CDR2 SQIVND (reference sequence). For the CDR3, the DNA is TGTGCCAGTAAAGGCCAATCGGGACTAACTCTCAATGAGCAGTTCTTC. Its protein is CASKGQSGLTLNEQFF.

The V gene is TRBV27, the J gene TRBJ1-2, with D possibly being TRBD1 (6 bases). CDR1 is MNHEY, CDR2 SMNVEV, per germline (reference sequence). The CDR3 consists of 13 residues. The germline V and J ends were trimmed by 6 bases and 4 bases, with 12 bases remaining between them. The CDR3 loop is CASSYRESYGYTF. The CDR3 nucleotides are TGTGCCAGCAGCTACAGGGAGAGCTATGGCTACACCTTC.

V is TRBV28 and J is TRBJ2-1, with D possibly being TRBD1 (5 bases). The CDR3 loop spans 14 amino acids. Per the germline V gene, CDR1 is MDHEN and CDR2 is SYDVKM. V was trimmed by 6 bases and J by 2 bases, leaving 11 bases between them. In DNA, the CDR3 is TGTGCCAGCAGACTGACAGAAACCTACAATGAGCAGTTCTTC. Translating it yields CASRLTETYNEQFF.

This chain uses TRBV7-2 with TRBJ2-1; 9 nucleotides match TRBD2. Trimming cost V 5 bases and J 3 bases; bases outside gene matches: 5. Per germline, CDR1 SGHTA and CDR2 FQGNSA. This CDR3 has 15 amino acids. The DNA for the CDR3 is TGTGCCAGCAGCCCAGCGGGAGGCAACTACAATGAGCAGTTCTTC. It yields the protein CASSPAGGNYNEQFF.

The V gene is TRBV21-1, the J gene TRBJ2-2; the table's D call, TRBD1, was not checked against the DNA. TRBV21-1 constitutes a pseudogene. The CDR3 runs to 16 residues. The DNA for the CDR3 is TGTGCCAGCAGCCCACACAGGGAGAAGTTGGCCGGGGAGCTGTTTTTT. Translation: CASSPHREKLAGELFF.

In the case of this clone: The junction shows a germline mismatch at one end, possibly a read error. This chain connects TRBV27 to TRBJ1-2; D possibly corresponds to TRBD1 (6 bases). The CDR3 has 13 residues. Germline V CDR1 and CDR2: MNHEY, SMNVEV (reference sequence). This CDR3 is CASSFQDRRLVSF. The DNA of the CDR3 is TGTGCCAGCAGTTTCCAGGACAGAAGACTTGTCTCCTTC.

The CDR3: CASSHPSGWGGSYEQYF. CDR3 nucleotides: TGCGCCAGCAGCCACCCTAGCGGATGGGGGGGTTCCTACGAGCAGTACTTC. The chain has TRBV4-1 and TRBJ2-7, with 7 positions matching TRBD2. This CDR3 region has 17 residues. V shed 3 bases, J shed 1 base, and the junction held 12 bases outside the gene matches. From germline, CDR1 is MGHRA and CDR2 YSYEKL.